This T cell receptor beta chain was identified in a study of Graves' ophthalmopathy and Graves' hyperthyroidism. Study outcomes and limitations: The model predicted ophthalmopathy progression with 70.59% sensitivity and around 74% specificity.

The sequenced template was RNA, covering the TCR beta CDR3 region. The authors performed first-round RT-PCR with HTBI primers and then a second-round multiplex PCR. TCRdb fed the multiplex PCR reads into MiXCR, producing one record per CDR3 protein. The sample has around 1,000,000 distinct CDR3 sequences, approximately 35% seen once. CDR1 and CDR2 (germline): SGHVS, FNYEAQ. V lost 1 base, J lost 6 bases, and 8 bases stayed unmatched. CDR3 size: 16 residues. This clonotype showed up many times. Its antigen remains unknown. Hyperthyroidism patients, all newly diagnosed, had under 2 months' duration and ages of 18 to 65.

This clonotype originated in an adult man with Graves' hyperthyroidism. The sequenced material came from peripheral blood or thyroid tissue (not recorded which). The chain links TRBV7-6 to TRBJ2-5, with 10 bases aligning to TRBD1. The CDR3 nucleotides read TGTGCCAGCAGCTTAGGGGTGGGACAGGGGACGAAGACCCAGTACTTC. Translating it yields CASSLGVGQGTKTQYF.